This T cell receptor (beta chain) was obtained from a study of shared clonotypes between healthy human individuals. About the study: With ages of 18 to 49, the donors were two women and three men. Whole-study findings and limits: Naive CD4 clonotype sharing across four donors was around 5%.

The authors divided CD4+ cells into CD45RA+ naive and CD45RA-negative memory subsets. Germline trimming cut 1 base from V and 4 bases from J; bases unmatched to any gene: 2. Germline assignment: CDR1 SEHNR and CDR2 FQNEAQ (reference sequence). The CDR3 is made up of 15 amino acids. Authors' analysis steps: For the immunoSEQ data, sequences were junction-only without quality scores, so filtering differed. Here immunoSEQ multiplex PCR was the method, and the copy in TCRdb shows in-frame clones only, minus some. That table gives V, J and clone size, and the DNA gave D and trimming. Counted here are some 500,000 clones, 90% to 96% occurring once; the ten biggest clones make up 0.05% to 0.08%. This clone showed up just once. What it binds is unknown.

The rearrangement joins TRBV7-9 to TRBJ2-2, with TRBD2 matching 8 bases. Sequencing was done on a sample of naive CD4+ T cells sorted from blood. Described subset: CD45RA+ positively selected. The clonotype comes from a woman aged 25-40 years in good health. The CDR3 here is CASSLVGTSTGELFF. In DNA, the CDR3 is TGTGCCAGCAGCTTAGTTGGGACTAGCACCGGGGAGCTGTTTTTT. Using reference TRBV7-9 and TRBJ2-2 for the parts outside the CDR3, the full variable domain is DTGVSQNPRHKITKRGQNVTFRCDPISEHNRLYWYRQTLGQGPEFLTYFQNEAQLEKSRLLSDRFSAERPKGSFSTLEIQRTEQGDSAMYLCASSLVGTSTGELFFGEGSRLTVL.